What follows is one TCR beta chain and its context. The data derive from a study of T cell changes during pregnancy in multiple sclerosis. Germline loops: CDR1 SQVTM, CDR2 ANQGSEA. This CDR3 comprises 11 residues. The germline V and J ends were trimmed by 3 bases and 10 bases, with 10 bases remaining between them. Using immunoSEQ multiplex PCR, the repertoire was profiled, and TCRdb retains in-frame clones only, with some absent. The sample shows 90,000 to 95,000 clones, around 93% of them seen only once. The sequenced sample was peripheral blood, obtained before pregnancy. The sequence derives from a female donor with multiple sclerosis, enrolled in a pregnancy study. The chain recombines TRBV29-1 with TRBJ2-1, with D uncertain. CDR3: CSVDDSLEQFF. The CDR3 nucleotides are TGCAGCGTTGATGACTCGCTGGAGCAGTTCTTC.